The 22 T cell receptor beta chains reported below all come from one sample, sequenced in a study of neurological immune-mediated disorders. TCRdb re-called the 5' RACE reads through MiXCR, storing one row per CDR3 protein. Among 20,000 to 30,000 distinct CDR3 sequences listed, about 2.6% were seen once. Sequencing was done on a sample of PBMCs. These receptor sequences come from a woman aged 50 to 60 with multiple sclerosis.

This sequence joins TRBV5-1 and TRBJ2-7; D unresolved. The V gene's germline CDR1 is SGHRS and CDR2 YFSETQ. V dropped 0 bases and J dropped 2 bases, with 12 bases sitting between them. This CDR3 has 15 amino acids. The CDR3 here is CASSLDASNAYEQYF. The CDR3 DNA is TGCGCCAGCAGCTTGGACGCCAGTAATGCCTACGAGCAGTACTTC.

The sample holds a few counts of this clonotype. This chain uses TRBV6-1 with TRBJ2-7, with D possibly being TRBD1 (6 bases). Germline V gives CDR1 MNHNS, CDR2 SASEGT. V lost 7 bases and J 6 bases, leaving 19 bases between the germline ends. This CDR3 is built from 14 residues. The CDR3 loop reads CASTSGPGVGEQYF. Written as DNA, the CDR3 is TGTGCCAGCACCAGCGGCCCAGGGGTGGGCGAGCAGTACTTC.

This clonotype was recorded a few times. The chain carries TRBV12-3 or TRBV12-4 and TRBJ2-1; D is undetermined. Trimming shortened V by 2 bases and J by 3 bases, and 5 bases separated the two germline ends. The CDR3 length is 13 residues. The CDR3, as DNA: TGTGCCAGCAGTTTATTTGACTACAATGAGCAGTTCTTC. Translated, it gives CASSLFDYNEQFF.

This clonotype was observed a handful of times. This may stem from a read error, because a much larger clone lies one nucleotide away. This is likely a read error, given that the CDR3 carries no conserved phenylalanine or tryptophan at its end. The chain combines TRBV4-1 with TRBJ1-2; D gene ambiguous. V dropped 5 bases and J dropped 0 bases, with 13 bases sitting between them. CDR3 length: 15 residues. Germline V gene lookup returns CDR1 MGHRA and CDR2 YSYEKL. The DNA of the CDR3 is TGCGCCAGCAGCTATCCGGCGGTTGCTAACTATGGCTACACCTGC. Protein: CASSYPAVANYGYTC.

This clonotype occurred many times. This chain uses TRBV4-1 with TRBJ2-3; D gene ambiguous. Trimming pared 0 bases from V and 2 bases from J, leaving 9 bases between. The CDR3 has 15 residues. CDR1 is MGHRA, CDR2 YSYEKL, per germline. The CDR3 DNA is TGCGCCAGCAGCCAAGACAGCGCCTTCACAGATACGCAGTATTTT. Residues: CASSQDSAFTDTQYF.

This clonotype was detected only a few times. This chain links TRBV15 with TRBJ1-1; a possible D gene is TRBD1 (5 bases). The CDR3 has 14 amino acids. Germline lookup yields CDR1 LNHNV and CDR2 YYDKDF (reference sequence). The V gene lost 0 bases and the J gene lost 4 bases, with 9 bases spanning the gap. The CDR3: CATSRDLGTTEAFF. Written as DNA, the CDR3 is TGTGCCACCAGCAGAGATCTGGGGACCACTGAAGCTTTCTTT.

At least ten counts were recorded for this clonotype. The chain employs TRBV5-1 and TRBJ1-5; 7 bases fit TRBD1. The germline CDR1 and CDR2 sequences are SGHRS and YFSETQ. The CDR3 sequence is 13 residues long. With V trimmed by 10 bases and J by 11 bases, 15 bases remained unmatched. CDR3 in DNA: TGCGCCTCCCGGACAGGTCCTGGCCAGGCCCAGCATTTT. It yields the protein CASRTGPGQAQHF.

In its sample, this clonotype was seen many times. The chain couples TRBV9 to TRBJ2-1, with 11 bases identical to TRBD2. This CDR3 comprises 15 residues. Germline CDR1 SGDLS, CDR2 YYNGEE. V lost 5 bases to trimming and J lost 1 base; unmatched junction nucleotides: 2. CDR3 in DNA: TGTGCCAGCAGTCCTAGCGGGGGGTCCTACAATGAGCAGTTCTTC. Translated, it gives CASSPSGGSYNEQFF. The entire variable domain, with the rest obtained from reference TRBV9 and TRBJ2-1, is as follows: DSGVTQTPKHLITATGQRVTLRCSPRSGDLSVYWYQQSLDQGLQFLIQYYNGEERAKGNILERFSAQQFPDLHSELNLSSLELGDSALYFCASSPSGGSYNEQFFGPGTRLTVL.

By sample share, this clonotype is medium-sized. The rearrangement joins TRBV20-1 to TRBJ2-2, with 12 positions matching TRBD2. Germline V gene lookup returns CDR1 DFQATT and CDR2 SNEGSKA (reference sequence). After removal of 3 bases from V and 4 bases from J, the junction contained 6 bases not matched to a gene. This CDR3 has 16 residues. The CDR3 region has the DNA TGCAGTGCTAGGGCCCTAGCGGGAGGGCCCACCGGGGAGCTGTTTTTT. This codes for CSARALAGGPTGELFF.

This clonotype is classed as medium-sized. V is TRBV3-1 and J is TRBJ1-1; 7 bases fit TRBD1. The germline V gene encodes CDR1 LGHDT and CDR2 YNNKEL (reference sequence). The CDR3 contains 12 residues. The trim removed 4 bases at V and 10 bases at J, leaving 6 bases unmatched. The CDR3 DNA follows: TGTGCCAGCAGCCCAGACAGGGTTGGAGCTTTCTTT. As protein: CASSPDRVGAFF.

Ten or more counts support this clonotype. This rearrangement joins TRBV12-3 or TRBV12-4 to TRBJ2-2; tentatively, D is TRBD2 (5 bases). The CDR3 is made up of 13 amino acids. Trimming took 3 bases from V and 7 from J, leaving 9 bases between them. The CDR3 loop reads CASSFTAGGELFF. In nucleotides, the CDR3 is TGTGCCAGCAGTTTTACGGCGGGCGGGGAGCTGTTTTTT.

This clonotype was seen many times. The rearrangement uses TRBV5-1 and TRBJ1-6; D remains unclear. The germline V gene has CDR1 SGHRS and CDR2 YFSETQ. The V and J ends lost 3 bases and 7 bases respectively, with 17 bases between them. The CDR3 has 16 amino acids. CDR3 in DNA: TGCGCCAGCAGCTCGGCGGCTGCGGGAAGGAATTCACCCCTCCACTTT. This encodes CASSSAAAGRNSPLHF.

This clonotype was seen repeatedly, ten times or more. The chain links TRBV6-1 to TRBJ2-7; 13 bases align to TRBD2. The CDR3 loop spans 15 amino acids. The V gene's germline CDR1 is MNHNS and CDR2 SASEGT. J lost 6 bases, V lost 5 bases, and 7 bases had no gene match. The CDR3 sequence: CASSPRTSGGFEQYF. CDR3 bases: TGTGCCAGCAGTCCGAGGACTAGCGGGGGATTCGAGCAGTACTTC.

This clonotype was detected many times. The V call is TRBV20-1, the J call TRBJ2-1; D may correspond to TRBD1 or TRBD2 (5 bases each). The CDR3 is 18 residues long. V was trimmed by 0 bases and J by 0 bases, leaving 18 bases between them. CDR1 and CDR2 (germline): DFQATT, SNEGSKA (reference sequence). CDR3 amino acids: CSARDRVREFSSYNEQFF. The DNA for the CDR3 is TGCAGTGCTAGAGATCGTGTCAGGGAGTTTAGCTCCTACAATGAGCAGTTCTTC.

The rearrangement links TRBV10-3 to TRBJ2-7; D is uncertain. The CDR3 runs 13 residues. The germline CDR1 and CDR2 sequences are ENHRY and SYGVKD. V was clipped by 2 bases and J by 5 bases, with 10 bases between them. The CDR3, as DNA: TGTGCCATCAGTGAGCGAGACCGCCACGAGCAGTACTTC. Encoded protein: CAISERDRHEQYF.

This clonotype was observed many times. The genes are TRBV20-1 and TRBJ2-7; TRBD1 matches 8 bases. The germline V gene encodes CDR1 DFQATT and CDR2 SNEGSKA (reference sequence). The CDR3 consists of 16 residues. The ends lost 4 bases at V and 5 bases at J; junction bases unmatched: 16. The CDR3 region is CSAISPGRTGFDEQYF. The CDR3 DNA follows: TGCAGTGCTATTTCCCCTGGGAGGACAGGGTTCGACGAGCAGTACTTC.

There are many counts of this clonotype. The junction differs from germline at one of its ends, possibly a read error. The V and J genes are TRBV20-1 and TRBJ1-3; TRBD1 aligns across 8 bases. Looked up from germline, CDR1 is DFQATT and CDR2 is SNEGSKA (reference sequence). The CDR3 runs to 15 residues. CDR3 nucleotides: TGCAGTGCCAGGGGGCGAGGGGTCTCTGGAAAAACCATATATTTT. Translating gives CSARGRGVSGKTIYF.

The table lists this clonotype with many counts. At one end the junction does not follow the germline gene, possibly because of a read error. The CDR3 bases are TGTGCTAGCAGCCCGGGACAGGCACAAGAGACCCAGTACTTC. Amino acids: CASSPGQAQETQYF. The V gene is TRBV7-7, the J gene TRBJ2-5, with 8 bases that match TRBD1. This CDR3 has 14 amino acids. Looked up from germline, CDR1 is SSHAT and CDR2 is FNYEAQ (reference sequence).

This clonotype was seen ten or more times. The rearrangement uses TRBV15 and TRBJ2-2; the D gene is possibly TRBD1 (7 bases). Trimming pared 6 bases from V and 2 bases from J, leaving 13 bases between. Germline V gives CDR1 LNHNV, CDR2 YYDKDF (reference sequence). CDR3 size: 15 residues. The CDR3 DNA is TGTGCCACCAGAGGAGGGACAGCAAACACCGGGGAGCTGTTTTTT. Translation gives CATRGGTANTGELFF.

This clonotype was counted ten times or more. The genes are TRBV7-6 and TRBJ2-2, with D unclear. V shed 7 bases and J shed 2 bases, with 5 bases lying between them. Germline V gene sequence: CDR1 SGHVS, CDR2 FNYEAQ. There are 12 residues in the CDR3. The DNA for the CDR3 is TGTGCCAGCACCATTAACACCGGGGAGCTGTTTTTT. Protein: CASTINTGELFF.

This clonotype was detected ten times or more. This CDR3 reads CASSPQGADGNYGYTF. CDR3 bases: TGTGCCAGCAGCCCTCAGGGGGCTGATGGTAACTATGGCTACACCTTC. The genes are TRBV3-1 and TRBJ1-2; 8 bases are a match to TRBD1. With V trimmed by 4 bases and J by 1 base, 8 bases remained unmatched. Germline CDR1 is LGHDT and CDR2 is YNNKEL (reference sequence). The CDR3 is 16 amino acids.

This clonotype occurred many times. The rearrangement links TRBV7-9 to TRBJ2-1, with D tentatively TRBD2 (5 bases). The length of the CDR3 is 13 residues. The V end lost 8 bases, the J end lost 6 bases, and 14 bases lay between the germline ends. Germline V lookup: CDR1 SEHNR, CDR2 FQNEAQ (reference sequence). Written as DNA, the CDR3 is TGTGCCAGCGAACTAGTCTCGGGCAATGAGCAGTTCTTC. This translates into CASELVSGNEQFF.